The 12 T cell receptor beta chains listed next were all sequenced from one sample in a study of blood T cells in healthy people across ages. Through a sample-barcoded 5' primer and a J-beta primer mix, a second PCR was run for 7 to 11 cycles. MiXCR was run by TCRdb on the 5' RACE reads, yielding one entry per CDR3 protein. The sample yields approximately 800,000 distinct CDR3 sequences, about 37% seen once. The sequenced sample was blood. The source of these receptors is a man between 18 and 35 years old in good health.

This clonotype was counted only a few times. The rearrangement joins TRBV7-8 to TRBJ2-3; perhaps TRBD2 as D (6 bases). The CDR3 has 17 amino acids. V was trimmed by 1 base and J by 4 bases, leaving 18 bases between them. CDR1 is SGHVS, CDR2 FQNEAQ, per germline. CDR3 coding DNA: TGTGCCAGCAGCTTAGACGAGACCGGGGGAATGGCAGATACGCAGTATTTT. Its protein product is CASSLDETGGMADTQYF.

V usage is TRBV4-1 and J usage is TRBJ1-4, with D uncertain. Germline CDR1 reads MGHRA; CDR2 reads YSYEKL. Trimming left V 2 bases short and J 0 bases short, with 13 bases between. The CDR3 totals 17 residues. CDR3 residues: CASSQLKYPSTNEKLFF. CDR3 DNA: TGCGCCAGCAGCCAACTAAAGTATCCATCAACTAATGAAAAACTGTTTTTT.

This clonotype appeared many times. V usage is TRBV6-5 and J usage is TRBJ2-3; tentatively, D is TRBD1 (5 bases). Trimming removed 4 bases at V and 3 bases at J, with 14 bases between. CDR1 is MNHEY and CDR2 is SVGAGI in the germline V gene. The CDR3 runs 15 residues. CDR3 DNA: TGTGCCAGCAGTTGGGGCAGGGCCACTACAGATACGCAGTATTTT. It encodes CASSWGRATTDTQYF.

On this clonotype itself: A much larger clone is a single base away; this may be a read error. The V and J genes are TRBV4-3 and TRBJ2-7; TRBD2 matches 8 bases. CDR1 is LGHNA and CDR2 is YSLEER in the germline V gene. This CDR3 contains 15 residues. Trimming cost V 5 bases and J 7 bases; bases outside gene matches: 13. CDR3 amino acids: CASSSGSGGYNEQYF. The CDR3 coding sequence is TGCGCCAGCAGCTCAGGAAGCGGGGGTTACAATGAGCAGTACTTC.

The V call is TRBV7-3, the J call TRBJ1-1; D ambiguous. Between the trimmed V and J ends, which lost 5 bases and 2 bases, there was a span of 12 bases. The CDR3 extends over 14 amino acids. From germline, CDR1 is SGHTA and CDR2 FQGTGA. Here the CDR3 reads CASSPQNSNTEAFF. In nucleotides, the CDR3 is TGTGCCAGCAGCCCTCAGAACTCAAACACTGAAGCTTTCTTT.

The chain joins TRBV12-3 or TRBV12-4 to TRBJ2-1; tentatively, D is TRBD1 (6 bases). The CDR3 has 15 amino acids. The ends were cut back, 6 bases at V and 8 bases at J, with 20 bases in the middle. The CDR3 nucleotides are TGTGCCAGCAGCGGGGATAGGGACACCGAATATGAGCAGTTCTTC. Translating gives CASSGDRDTEYEQFF.

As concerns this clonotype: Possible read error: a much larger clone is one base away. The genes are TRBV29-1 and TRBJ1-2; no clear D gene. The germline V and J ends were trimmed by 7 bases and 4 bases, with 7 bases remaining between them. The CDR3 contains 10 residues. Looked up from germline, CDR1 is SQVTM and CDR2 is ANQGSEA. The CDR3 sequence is CSAYRYGYTF. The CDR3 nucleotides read TGCAGCGCCTATCGCTATGGCTACACCTTC.

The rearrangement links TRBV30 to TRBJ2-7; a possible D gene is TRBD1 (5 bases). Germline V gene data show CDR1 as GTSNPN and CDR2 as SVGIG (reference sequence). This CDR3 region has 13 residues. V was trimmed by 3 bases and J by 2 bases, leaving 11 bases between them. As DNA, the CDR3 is TGTGCCTGGAGGGCAGACAGCCCCTACGAGCAGTACTTC. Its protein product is CAWRADSPYEQYF.

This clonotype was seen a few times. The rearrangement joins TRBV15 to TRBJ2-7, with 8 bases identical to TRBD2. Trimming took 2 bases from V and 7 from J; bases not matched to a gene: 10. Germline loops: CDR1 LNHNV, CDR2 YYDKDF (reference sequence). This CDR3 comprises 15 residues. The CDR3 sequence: CATSRTGGENNEQYF. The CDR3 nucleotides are TGTGCCACCAGCAGAACGGGGGGGGAGAACAATGAGCAGTACTTC.

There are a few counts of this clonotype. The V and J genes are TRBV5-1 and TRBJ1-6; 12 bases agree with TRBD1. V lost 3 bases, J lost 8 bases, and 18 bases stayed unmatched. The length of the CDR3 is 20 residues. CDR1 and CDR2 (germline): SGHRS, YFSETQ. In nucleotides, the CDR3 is TGCGCCAGCAGCTCGGGACGGGACAGGGGGCCAATATTTCGGGATTCACCCCTCCACTTT. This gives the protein CASSSGRDRGPIFRDSPLHF.

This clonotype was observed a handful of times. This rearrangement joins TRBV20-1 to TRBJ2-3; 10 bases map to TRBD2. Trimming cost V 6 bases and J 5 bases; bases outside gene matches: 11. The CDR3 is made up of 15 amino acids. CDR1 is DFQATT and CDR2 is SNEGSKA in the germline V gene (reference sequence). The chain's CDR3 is CSARDLAGVGDTQYF. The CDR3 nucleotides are TGCAGTGCACGAGACCTAGCGGGGGTCGGAGATACGCAGTATTTT.

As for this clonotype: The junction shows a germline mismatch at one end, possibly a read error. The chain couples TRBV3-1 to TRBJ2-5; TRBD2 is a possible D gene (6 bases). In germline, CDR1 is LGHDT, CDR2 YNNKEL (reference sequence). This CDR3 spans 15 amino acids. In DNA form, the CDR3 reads TGTGCCAGCGGCCAAGGCCCGTCCTCCCCTGGGACTCAGTACTTC. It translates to CASGQGPSSPGTQYF.